One T cell receptor beta chain is described in this entry. Stated treatment: some 20 received Ad26.COV2.S at low or high dose, single or two shots; 5 received placebo; per-sample allocation not given. Samples were taken on day 63 after the first vaccine or placebo injection. The donor was a Boston adult aged 18-55 years. Measured with immunoSEQ multiplex PCR; TCRdb has only the in-frame clones, and not every one. The table records about 350,000 clones, around nine tenths of them present only once. The CDR3 is 14 amino acids. Trimming stripped 2 bases from V and 0 bases from J, with 7 bases between. CDR1 and CDR2 from the germline V gene are SEHNR and FQNEAQ (reference sequence). These data are taken from a study of Ad26.COV2.S vaccination and SARS-CoV-2 variants. About the study: Dosing was one shot or two shots 56 days apart.

The source material was peripheral blood, sampled in a trial of Ad26.COV2.S vaccine versus placebo. The origin of this receptor is a person aged 18-60 years who received the Ad26.COV2.S COVID-19 vaccine or a placebo. The chain carries TRBV7-9 and TRBJ1-1; D gene unclear. The CDR3 sequence: CASSLNGLNTEAFF. Here the CDR3 DNA reads TGTGCCAGCAGCTTAAACGGGCTGAACACTGAAGCTTTCTTT.